This T cell receptor beta chain was recovered during a study of blood T cell repertoires in COVID-19. Study-wide background: From the United States, Italy and Spain came samples of acute and convalescent COVID-19.

Those enrolled, adults aged 18 to 89 years, came from 20 to 25 US areas. Categorization into cohorts depended on clinical history that participants reported. Under the authors' procedure: Counts of nucleated cells, estimated from reference gene primer amplification, were obtained. The table came from immunoSEQ multiplex PCR; TCRdb's copy has only in-frame clones and leaves some out. V, J and clone size reflect that table, while D and trimming were determined from the DNA. This sample has fewer than 300,000 clones, with around nine tenths found just once. CDR1 is DFQATT, CDR2 SNEGSKA, per germline (reference sequence). The CDR3 runs to 10 residues. Trimming removed 7 bases from V and 7 bases from J, with 8 bases in between.

This receptor was identified in a woman aged 25 to 45 who had recovered from COVID-19. Sequencing was performed on PBMCs or T cells enriched from blood (not recorded which). The chain recombines TRBV20-1 with TRBJ2-1; tentatively, D is TRBD2 (6 bases). The CDR3 DNA follows: TGCAGTGTTGGGGGGAATGAGCAGTTCTTC. Its translation: CSVGGNEQFF.